This T cell receptor (beta chain) emerged from a study of blood T cell repertoires in COVID-19 (TCRdb year 2020). For the wider study: The collaborator samples originated in the United States, Italy and Spain and spanned the acute and convalescent phases of COVID-19. Subjects who had been exposed to COVID-19, were actively infected with it, or had recovered from it provided the deeply sampled blood TCRbeta repertoires that made up the dataset. HLA class I and class II types, where available, came from metadata supplied by the sample provider rather than from assay-based typing. Sample metadata almost always included a de-identified subject ID, COVID-19 status, age in years and sex. The material from the prospective study consisted of cDNA or gDNA derived from T cells, B-cell-depleted T cells, or PBMCs. The samples were drawn from the first 160 participants of the ongoing ImmuneRACE study and from 1,254 subjects provided by 6 global collaborators. A freely available public database, intended as a resource for researchers studying the immune response to SARS-CoV-2, is where the repertoires were released. What the work shows at the level of the full study, not this receptor alone: How much clinical and demographic metadata was included differed by source and by participant, and the metadata was provided uncurated.

The CDR3 measures 14 amino acids from cysteine to phenylalanine. Kept here is only the CDR3 DNA, which spans 42 bases and is read in frame from base 1. The V and J ends are trimmed by 5 bases and 1 base, leaving 10 bases between them. CDR1 and CDR2 are drawn from the germline V gene: SGHRS, YFSETQ. Each collaborating institution followed its own protocols to collect whole blood in K2EDTA tubes. For TCRbeta analysis, collaborator samples were shipped as frozen whole blood, as isolated PBMCs, or as DNA extracted from either sample type. TCRbeta CDR3 regions were amplified from genomic DNA using the immunoSEQ Assay, a bias-controlled multiplex PCR. In the original analysis: Nucleated cell counts per sample were estimated from amplification of reference gene primers within the assay. To quantify the absolute abundance of each unique TCRbeta CDR3 rearrangement, sequence reads were collapsed and filtered. For each sample, productive Simpson clonality was calculated as the square root of Simpson's diversity index over productive rearrangements. TCRdb holds this immuneACCESS table with in-frame rearrangements only. Some clones are missing; in checked studies, unresolved V genes explain under half, and the rest has no known cause. The D gene and trimming were derived from the DNA, and the V and J assignments and clone size from that table. This sample holds about 110,000 clones; around nine tenths were observed only once. Together, the top ten hold around 1.3% of the sample.

Comment on this clone: Its antigen remains undetermined. Per-base quality was not reported, and no clone a single base away is much larger than it.

This TCR came from a woman in her 30s with acute or convalescent COVID-19. Here the chain combines TRBV5-1 and TRBJ2-1, and the D gene may be TRBD1, 6 bases matching. The sequenced sample was peripheral blood. The DNA sequence follows: TGCGCCAGCAGGACAGGCCAGTCCTACAATGAGCAGTTCTTC. Translated, it reads CASRTGQSYNEQFF.